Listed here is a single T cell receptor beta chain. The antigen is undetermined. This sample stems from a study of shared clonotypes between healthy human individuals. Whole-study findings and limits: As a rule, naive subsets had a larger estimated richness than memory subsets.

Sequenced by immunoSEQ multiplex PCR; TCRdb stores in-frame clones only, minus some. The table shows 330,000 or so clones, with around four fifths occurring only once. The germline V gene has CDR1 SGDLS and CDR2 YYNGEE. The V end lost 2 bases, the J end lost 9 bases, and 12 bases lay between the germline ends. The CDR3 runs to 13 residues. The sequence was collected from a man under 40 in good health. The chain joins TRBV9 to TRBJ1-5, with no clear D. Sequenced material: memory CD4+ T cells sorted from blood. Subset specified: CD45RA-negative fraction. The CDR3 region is CASSVGPSSPQHF. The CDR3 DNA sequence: TGTGCCAGCAGCGTCGGACCTTCCTCGCCCCAGCATTTT.